The next 26 T cell receptor beta chains were all read from a single sample in a study of regulatory T cells in long-lasting Graves disease. Construction of the TCR beta libraries employed iRepertoire HTBI primers in conjunction with Arm-PCR of CDR3 regions. TCRdb redid the calling of the multiplex PCR reads with MiXCR, one entry per CDR3 protein. Of approximately 540,000 distinct CDR3 sequences listed, 12% are singletons. The time point was: newly diagnosed GD, antithyroid drugs for less than 3 months. Construction of the TCR library relied on RNA isolated from PBMCs. These same data were also listed under a study on T cells in Graves' hyperthyroidism and ophthalmopathy.

The sample here was peripheral blood mononuclear cells (PBMCs), taken at new diagnosis, from a patient treated with antithyroid drugs. The receptor source for this set is a woman aged 30 to 39 with Graves disease.

In its sample, this clonotype was seen many times. In DNA form, the CDR3 reads TGTGCCAGCAGCGTAGCTACGGGCAGGGGGGGCCAAGAGACCCAGTACTTC. Its translation is CASSVATGRGGQETQYF. V and J are TRBV9 and TRBJ2-5; D may match TRBD1 or TRBD2 (7 bases each). The CDR3 runs to 17 residues. V was trimmed by 0 bases and J by 1 base, leaving 16 bases between them. CDR1 is SGDLS and CDR2 is YYNGEE in the germline V gene.

The sample holds many counts of this clonotype. The chain joins TRBV27 to TRBJ2-5; unclear D gene. Germline values: CDR1 MNHEY, CDR2 SMNVEV (reference sequence). Trimming removed 1 base from V and 0 bases from J, with 3 bases in between. This CDR3 contains 13 residues. This CDR3 is CASSLFDQETQYF. As DNA, the CDR3 is TGTGCCAGCAGTTTATTTGACCAAGAGACCCAGTACTTC.

This clonotype has a handful of counts. The chain joins TRBV20-1 to TRBJ1-1, with 9 bases aligning to TRBD1. V shed 2 bases, J shed 4 bases, and the junction held 5 bases outside the gene matches. CDR1 and CDR2 from the germline V gene are DFQATT and SNEGSKA (reference sequence). The CDR3 totals 14 residues. The CDR3 loop is CSARHRGLSTEAFF. The CDR3 DNA is TGCAGTGCTAGACACAGGGGGCTGAGCACTGAAGCTTTCTTT.

This clonotype appeared a few times. This chain joins TRBV6-2 or TRBV6-3 and TRBJ1-1; D not certain. The length of the CDR3 is 16 residues. Germline V CDR1 and CDR2: MNHEY, SVGEGT. The ends were cut back, 0 bases at V and 4 bases at J, with 15 bases in the middle. In nucleotides, the CDR3 is TGTGCCAGCAGTTACTCGCGGGGTTGGGCGACCACTGAAGCTTTCTTT. Protein: CASSYSRGWATTEAFF.

This clonotype appeared many times. This chain joins TRBV7-8 and TRBJ2-3; D may be TRBD2 (7 bases). Trimming took off 2 bases at V and 3 bases at J, with 18 bases between the two ends. Germline lookup yields CDR1 SGHVS and CDR2 FQNEAQ. This CDR3 region has 17 residues. CDR3 bases: TGTGCCAGCAGCTTACCAGAAGGGGGGGGGACGACAGATACGCAGTATTTT. It codes for CASSLPEGGGTTDTQYF.

This clonotype was observed a handful of times. This rearrangement joins TRBV19 to TRBJ2-1; 7 bases line up with TRBD1. The germline gives CDR1 LNHDA, CDR2 SQIVND (reference sequence). The ends lost 4 bases at V and 4 bases at J; junction bases unmatched: 4. This CDR3 has 14 residues. The CDR3 loop reads CASSRGTEYNEQFF. DNA for the CDR3: TGTGCCAGTAGTAGGGGGACAGAATACAATGAGCAGTTCTTC.

This clonotype was recorded at least ten times. The CDR3 region has the DNA TGTGCCAGCAGTGAAGGTACTACCTACGAGCAGTACTTC. Translation gives CASSEGTTYEQYF. The J gene is TRBJ2-7, the V gene TRBV2; D unclear. The CDR3 sequence is 13 residues long. CDR1 and CDR2 (germline): SNHLY, FYNNEI. The ends were cut back, 1 base at V and 2 bases at J, with 6 bases in the middle.

A few counts support this clonotype. A clone one base away is much larger, so this may be a read error. This chain connects TRBV2 to TRBJ2-2; D possibly matches TRBD1 or TRBD2 (5 bases each). Germline V lookup: CDR1 SNHLY, CDR2 FYNNEI. This CDR3 has 16 amino acids. Trimming left V 4 bases short and J 7 bases short, with 19 bases between. DNA of the CDR3: TGTGCCAGCAGTGGAATGGGGCTAGCTTTTGGCGGGGAGCTGTTTTTT. It codes for CASSGMGLAFGGELFF.

This clonotype was recorded many times. The chain is built from TRBV6-5 and TRBJ1-4, with 7 positions matching TRBD1. The CDR3 has 17 amino acids. Germline assignment: CDR1 MNHEY and CDR2 SVGAGI. V shed 2 bases, J shed 4 bases, and the junction held 10 bases outside the gene matches. The CDR3 DNA reads as TGTGCCAGCAGTTACGCCTTCGGGACAGCCCTTAATGAAAAACTGTTTTTT. It yields the protein CASSYAFGTALNEKLFF.

As for this clonotype: An end of the junction does not agree with germline; a read error may underlie this. The genes are TRBV4-3 and TRBJ1-6; no definite D call. From germline, CDR1 is LGHNA and CDR2 YSLEER. The CDR3 length is 15 residues. CDR3 region: CASRQDRLINSPLHF. The CDR3 DNA reads as TGCGCCAGCAGACAAGATCGGCTTATTAATTCACCCCTCCACTTT.

This clonotype was detected a few times. This chain uses TRBV4-1 with TRBJ1-6; D not certain. V was cut by 1 base and J by 10 bases, with 8 bases left in between. CDR3 size: 13 residues. Germline loops: CDR1 MGHRA, CDR2 YSYEKL. This chain's CDR3 is CASSQGVRSPLHF. For the CDR3, the DNA is TGCGCCAGCAGCCAAGGGGTAAGGTCACCCCTCCACTTT.

J is TRBJ2-1 and V is TRBV5-8; 9 bases are shared with TRBD1. The J segment lost 2 bases and the V segment lost 1 base, leaving 7 bases of the junction unmatched. The CDR3 covers 17 residues. Germline CDR1 SGHTS, CDR2 YDEGEE. The CDR3 protein is CASSLRNGQGTYNEQFF. DNA for the CDR3: TGTGCCAGCAGCTTGAGGAATGGACAGGGGACCTACAATGAGCAGTTCTTC.

This clonotype has a count of ten or more. This chain connects TRBV11-2 to TRBJ1-1; D is possibly TRBD1 (6 bases). There are 14 residues in the CDR3. Trimming stripped 3 bases from V and 0 bases from J, with 8 bases between. Looked up from germline, CDR1 is SGHAT and CDR2 is FQNNGV. This chain's CDR3 is CASSLGAMNTEAFF. The CDR3 nucleotides are TGTGCCAGCAGCTTGGGGGCCATGAACACTGAAGCTTTCTTT.

This clonotype came up many times. The chain links TRBV6-2 or TRBV6-3 to TRBJ2-1, with 11 bases aligning to TRBD1. Germline CDR1 and CDR2: MNHEY and SVGEGT. The ends lost 2 bases at V and 5 bases at J; junction bases unmatched: 17. The CDR3 totals 20 residues. CDR3 DNA: TGTGCCAGCAGTTACCCGGGGACAGGGGGAGGATCAGCGCTACACAATGAGCAGTTCTTC. It translates to CASSYPGTGGGSALHNEQFF.

The chain is built from TRBV5-1 and TRBJ1-2, with 7 bases fitting TRBD1. The V segment lost 2 bases and the J segment 4 bases; nucleotides outside the gene matches: 11. The CDR3 extends over 16 amino acids. Germline-derived CDR1 and CDR2 are SGHRS and YFSETQ. CDR3 DNA: TGCGCCAGCAGCTTTTCTCAGGGGGGTTTTGGCTATGGCTACACCTTC. Amino acids: CASSFSQGGFGYGYTF.

The sample holds many counts of this clonotype. The rearrangement joins TRBV30 to TRBJ1-3; D gene uncertain. Per the germline V gene, CDR1 is GTSNPN and CDR2 is SVGIG (reference sequence). The CDR3 spans 15 residues. V lost 3 bases, J lost 4 bases, and 16 bases lay in between. CDR3 region: CAWSTDAWQGNTIYF. The CDR3 DNA reads TGTGCCTGGAGCACGGACGCGTGGCAGGGAAACACCATATATTTT.

As regards this clonotype: This CDR3 fails to terminate in the conserved phenylalanine or tryptophan, so it likely reflects a read error. The chain is built from TRBV7-2 and TRBJ1-1; unclear D gene. This CDR3 region has 13 residues. CDR1 is SGHTA and CDR2 is FQGNSA in the germline V gene. V lost 1 base, J lost 0 bases, and 3 bases lay in between. The CDR3 here is CASSLEVNTEAFS. CDR3 sequence (DNA): TGTGCCAGCAGCTTAGAGGTGAACACTGAAGCTTTCTCT.

This clonotype was counted ten times or more. This sequence joins TRBV12-5 and TRBJ2-2; TRBD2 is a possible D gene (5 bases). Per germline, CDR1 LGHNT and CDR2 FRNRAP. The length of the CDR3 is 13 residues. For the CDR3, the DNA is TGTGCCAGCGGTTTAGTTAATACCGGGGAGCTGTTTTTT. This translates into CASGLVNTGELFF.

Many counts were recorded for this clonotype. The V call is TRBV6-1, the J call TRBJ1-5; D ambiguous. This CDR3 has 12 amino acids. Trimming took off 8 bases at V and 2 bases at J, with 7 bases between the two ends. Germline V gene lookup returns CDR1 MNHNS and CDR2 SASEGT. The CDR3 loop reads CASCSGNQPQHF. CDR3 DNA: TGTGCCAGCTGCTCGGGCAATCAGCCCCAGCATTTT.

This clonotype was recorded at least ten times. V is TRBV6-5 and J is TRBJ2-5; D might be TRBD1 (5 bases). Germline V gene data show CDR1 as MNHEY and CDR2 as SVGAGI. Trimming removed 0 bases at V and 0 bases at J, with 20 bases between. The CDR3 is 19 amino acids. CDR3 amino acids: CASSYSPRVAERYQETQYF. Here the CDR3 DNA reads TGTGCCAGCAGTTACTCGCCCAGGGTGGCGGAACGGTACCAAGAGACCCAGTACTTC.

This clonotype was detected only a few times. The rearrangement links TRBV6-2 or TRBV6-3 to TRBJ2-1, with 10 bases identical to TRBD2. V was pared by 0 bases and J by 5 bases, with 7 bases of the junction left unmatched. Per germline, CDR1 MNHEY and CDR2 SVGEGT. The CDR3 runs 17 residues. The CDR3 sequence: CASSYSLAGEMHNEQFF. CDR3 DNA sequence: TGTGCCAGCAGTTACTCTCTAGCGGGAGAGATGCACAATGAGCAGTTCTTC.

At least ten counts were recorded for this clonotype. The chain has TRBV24-1 and TRBJ1-2; D is unresolved. In germline, CDR1 is KGHDR, CDR2 SFDVKD. V was shortened by 0 bases and J by 5 bases, with 6 bases between the two germline ends. The CDR3 runs 13 residues. CDR3 in amino acids: CATSDLVGYGYTF. The CDR3 nucleotides are TGTGCCACCAGTGATTTGGTGGGTTATGGCTACACCTTC.

In this sample, this clonotype turned up a few times. The chain joins TRBV7-9 to TRBJ1-2; no clear D. The CDR3 has 13 residues. Germline CDR1 SEHNR, CDR2 FQNEAQ (reference sequence). Trimming left V 3 bases short and J 10 bases short, with 15 bases between. The CDR3 loop is CASSLGKGESYTF. Here the CDR3 DNA reads TGTGCCAGCAGCTTGGGGAAAGGAGAATCCTACACCTTC. The variable domain in full, with the rest retrieved from reference TRBV7-9 and TRBJ1-2, is DTGVSQNPRHKITKRGQNVTFRCDPISEHNRLYWYRQTLGQGPEFLTYFQNEAQLEKSRLLSDRFSAERPKGSFSTLEIQRTEQGDSAMYLCASSLGKGESYTFGSGTRLTVV.

The rearrangement uses TRBV5-8 and TRBJ1-1; D remains ambiguous. Deletions cut 3 bases from V and 4 bases from J, with 13 bases between. This CDR3 region has 14 residues. Looked up from germline, CDR1 is SGHTS and CDR2 is YDEGEE. The CDR3: CASSSIPGGTEAFF. In DNA form, the CDR3 reads TGTGCCAGCAGCTCGATCCCGGGAGGCACTGAAGCTTTCTTT.

This clonotype was counted only a few times. The chain's CDR3 is CASRTRQGANTGELFF. The CDR3 DNA reads TGTGCCAGCAGAACCAGACAGGGGGCGAACACCGGGGAGCTGTTTTTT. The chain couples TRBV7-2 to TRBJ2-2; 9 nucleotides agree with TRBD1. Germline V gives CDR1 SGHTA, CDR2 FQGNSA. The CDR3 has 16 amino acids. V lost 6 bases to trimming and J lost 0 bases; unmatched junction nucleotides: 5.

This clonotype was seen ten or more times. The DNA for the CDR3 is TGTGCCAGCAGCTTAGCGGTGACAGGGCCTAAGACCCAGTACTTC. Its protein is CASSLAVTGPKTQYF. The rearrangement joins TRBV7-2 to TRBJ2-3, with TRBD1 matching 7 bases. The DNA matches TRBJ2-5 better at its end, which makes the J call doubtful. There are 15 residues in the CDR3. Germline lookup yields CDR1 SGHTA and CDR2 FQGNSA.